The present entry profiles one T cell receptor beta chain with its context. Its antigen remains unidentified. Libraries were prepared by immunoSEQ multiplex PCR; TCRdb keeps only in-frame clonotypes and omits some of them. The table has roughly 70,000 clones, 80% to 90% seen once; the top ten hold 1.1%. This sample stems from a study of OX40 agonist ivuxolimab in advanced cancers. General observations from the study: Still undetermined is the antigen specificity of the expanded peripheral T cells.

The CDR3 consists of 11 residues. Trimming took off 2 bases at V and 5 bases at J, with 5 bases between the two ends. Per the germline V gene, CDR1 is DFQATT and CDR2 is SNEGSKA (reference sequence). This clonotype was sampled from an adult with an advanced solid tumor such as melanoma, head and neck, liver or kidney cancer. The sample here was CD4+ or CD8+ T cells sorted from blood, taken in a trial of the OX40 agonist ivuxolimab. J is TRBJ2-3 and V is TRBV20-1, with D uncertain. CDR3 sequence: CSARPVDTQYF. CDR3 bases: TGCAGTGCTAGACCCGTAGATACGCAGTATTTT.